This T cell receptor beta chain originates from a study of control samples from healthy donors and cancer patients. The V gene lost 4 bases and the J gene lost 3 bases, with 11 bases spanning the gap. Germline assignment: CDR1 SGDLS and CDR2 YYNGEE. CDR3 size: 14 residues. The assay was immunoSEQ multiplex PCR, and TCRdb's table has in-frame clones only and misses some. The sample has 20,000 to 25,000 clones; roughly 80% are singletons. This TCR derives from a man between 60 and 75 years old with colorectal cancer. The V gene is TRBV9, the J gene TRBJ1-3, with TRBD1 as a possible D gene (5 bases). Sequenced input: PBMCs. For the CDR3, the DNA is TGTGCCAGCAGCTTAGGGGAATTTGGAAACACCATATATTTT. This translates into CASSLGEFGNTIYF.